Listed below are T cell receptor beta chains from one sample, sequenced in a study of T cells in Graves' hyperthyroidism and ophthalmopathy. TCRdb reprocessed the multiplex PCR reads via MiXCR and lists one record per CDR3 protein. The table lists about 380,000 distinct CDR3 sequences, approximately 17% of them singletons. Material for sequencing was blood. The receptors were gathered from a man between 18 and 35 years old with Graves' ophthalmopathy. CDR3s include the opening cysteine and the closing phenylalanine or tryptophan. Each record gives: J gene, D gene, clone size, V gene, CDR3 DNA, CDR3 protein. The D gene is left open where the match is weak. For some rows the clone size is stated as once, few or many, or as a class when expanded; others skip it.

TRBJ1-1 - - TRBV27 TGTGCCAGCAGTTTATTACACCCCACGAATGATATCACTGAAGCTTTCTTT CASSLLHPTNDITEAFF
TRBJ1-5 TRBD1 few TRBV7-9 TGTGCCAGCAGCTCCTCCGGGACAGCTAGCAATCAGCCCCAGCATTTT CASSSSGTASNQPQHF
TRBJ1-1 - - TRBV9 TGTGCCAGCAGCCCCTGGGGAGAGACGAGGACTGAAGCTTTCTTT CASSPWGETRTEAFF
TRBJ1-6 - - TRBV7-3 TGTGCCAGCAGCTATTATCGGGGTCACAATTCACCCCTCCACTTT CASSYYRGHNSPLHF
TRBJ2-3 - many TRBV5-1 TGCGCCAGCAGGGCCCTGGACTGGGACACAGATACGCAGTATTTT CASRALDWDTDTQYF
TRBJ1-4 TRBD1 - TRBV4-2 TGTGCCAGCAGACCCCCCGGGACAGAAAATGAAAAACTGTTTTTT CASRPPGTENEKLFF
TRBJ1-2 - - TRBV6-7 TGTGCCAGCAGTTACTCGGGGCGGTGGCCACCCTATGGGGGCTACACCTTC CASSYSGRWPPYGGYTF
TRBJ2-6 - - TRBV6-1 TGTGCCAGCACCCCTACAGGGACCTCTGGGGCCAACGTCCTGACTTTC CASTPTGTSGANVLTF
TRBJ1-1 - many TRBV20-1 TGCAGTCCCTCGGATCCAGTCGGCACTGAAGCTTTCTTT CSPSDPVGTEAFF
TRBJ1-5 - few TRBV3-1 TGTGCCAGCAGCCAAGATAGCGGGTCCAATCAGCCCCAGCATTTT CASSQDSGSNQPQHF
TRBJ2-1 - few TRBV29-1 TGCAGCGTTGAACACCTTCCTTTGGATGAGCAGTTCTTC CSVEHLPLDEQFF
TRBJ2-2 - few TRBV4-2 TGTGCCAGCAGCCAAGATCTGCGGAGGCCGTCGGACACCGGGGAGCTGTTTTTT CASSQDLRRPSDTGELFF
TRBJ2-7 TRBD1 - TRBV4-1 TGCGCCAGCAGCCGGGGGACAGGGACATTCTCCTACGAGCAGTACTTC CASSRGTGTFSYEQYF